This T cell receptor (beta chain) was found in a study of blood T cell repertoires in COVID-19. TCRdb's copy holds only in-frame clones and misses some; the assay was immunoSEQ multiplex PCR. The repertoire holds approximately 170,000 clones, with 70% to 90% as singletons. Germline values: CDR1 SGDLS, CDR2 YYNGEE. This CDR3 has 15 residues. V dropped 0 bases and J dropped 4; count of bases not matched to a gene: 6. The sample consisted of peripheral blood. The clonotype was recovered from a middle-aged man who had recovered from COVID-19. The chain couples TRBV9 to TRBJ1-2; 7 bases map to TRBD1. CDR3 in amino acids: CASSVGWDSSYGYTF. The DNA of the CDR3 is TGTGCCAGCAGCGTAGGATGGGACAGCTCCTATGGCTACACCTTC. The full variable domain, with the rest looked up from reference TRBV9 and TRBJ1-2, is DSGVTQTPKHLITATGQRVTLRCSPRSGDLSVYWYQQSLDQGLQFLIQYYNGEERAKGNILERFSAQQFPDLHSELNLSSLELGDSALYFCASSVGWDSSYGYTFGSGTRLTVV.